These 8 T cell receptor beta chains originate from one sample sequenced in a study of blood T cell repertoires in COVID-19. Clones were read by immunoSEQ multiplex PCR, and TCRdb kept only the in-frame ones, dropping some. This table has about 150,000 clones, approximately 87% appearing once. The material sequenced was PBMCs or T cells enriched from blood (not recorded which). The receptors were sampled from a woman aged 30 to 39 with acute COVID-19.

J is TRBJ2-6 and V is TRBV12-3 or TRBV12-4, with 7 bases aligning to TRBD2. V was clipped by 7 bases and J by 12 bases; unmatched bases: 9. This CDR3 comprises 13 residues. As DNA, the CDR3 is TGTGCCAGCACCCTGGGGGGGATTGGCGTCCTGACTTTC. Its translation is CASTLGGIGVLTF.

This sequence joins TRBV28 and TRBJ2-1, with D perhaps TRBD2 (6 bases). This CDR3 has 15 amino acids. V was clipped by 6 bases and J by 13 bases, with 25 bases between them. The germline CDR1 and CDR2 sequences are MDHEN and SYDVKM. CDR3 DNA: TGTGCCAGCAGCTCAACTGGGGTGGGGAGGATTTTACAGTTCTTC. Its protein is CASSSTGVGRILQFF. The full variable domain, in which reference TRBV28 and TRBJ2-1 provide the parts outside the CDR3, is DVKVTQSSRYLVKRTGEKVFLECVQDMDHENMFWYRQDPGLGLRLIYFSYDVKMKEKGDIPEGYSVSREKKERFSLILESASTNQTSMYLCASSSTGVGRILQFFGPGTRLTVL.

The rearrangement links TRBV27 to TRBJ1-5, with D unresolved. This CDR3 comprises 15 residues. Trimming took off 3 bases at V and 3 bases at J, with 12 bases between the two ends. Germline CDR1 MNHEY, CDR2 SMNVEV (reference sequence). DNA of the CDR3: TGTGCCAGCAGTTTCATCGGGGTTCACAATCAGCCCCAGCATTTT. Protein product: CASSFIGVHNQPQHF.

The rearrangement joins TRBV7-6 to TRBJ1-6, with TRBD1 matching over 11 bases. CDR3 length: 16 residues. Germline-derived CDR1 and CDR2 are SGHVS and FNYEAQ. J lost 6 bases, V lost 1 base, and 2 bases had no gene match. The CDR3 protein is CASSLGTGGSNSPLHF. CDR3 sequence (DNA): TGTGCCAGCAGCTTAGGGACAGGGGGCTCTAATTCACCCCTCCACTTT.

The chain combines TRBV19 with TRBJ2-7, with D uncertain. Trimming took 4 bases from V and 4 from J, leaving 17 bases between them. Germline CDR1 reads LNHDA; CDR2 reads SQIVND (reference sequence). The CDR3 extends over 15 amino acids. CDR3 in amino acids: CASSNYPNVVYEQYF. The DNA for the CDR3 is TGTGCCAGTAGTAACTACCCCAATGTCGTGTACGAGCAGTACTTC.

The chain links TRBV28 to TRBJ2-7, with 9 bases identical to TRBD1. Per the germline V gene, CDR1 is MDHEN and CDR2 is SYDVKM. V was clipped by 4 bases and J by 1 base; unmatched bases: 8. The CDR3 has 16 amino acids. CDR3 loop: CASSSRTGEDSYEQYF. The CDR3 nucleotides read TGTGCCAGCAGTTCCCGGACAGGGGAAGATTCCTACGAGCAGTACTTC.

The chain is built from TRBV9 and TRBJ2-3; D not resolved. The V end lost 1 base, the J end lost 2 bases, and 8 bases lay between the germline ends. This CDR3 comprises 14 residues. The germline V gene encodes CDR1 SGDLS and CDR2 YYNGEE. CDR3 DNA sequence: TGTGCCAGCAGCGTATCCCCAGACACAGATACGCAGTATTTT. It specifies CASSVSPDTDTQYF.

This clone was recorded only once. CDR3 in amino acids: CASSLGQGETQYF. CDR3 bases: TGTGCCAGCAGCCTCGGACAGGGGGAGACCCAGTACTTC. J is TRBJ2-5 and V is TRBV14; 9 bases match TRBD1. Germline assignment: CDR1 SGHDN and CDR2 FVKESK. The J segment lost 5 bases and the V segment lost 4 bases, leaving 2 bases of the junction unmatched. The CDR3 has 13 residues.